This T cell receptor beta chain came from a study of cytomegalovirus exposure and HLA in healthy donors. The PCR contained 60 Vbeta and 13 Jbeta primers. Using immunoSEQ multiplex PCR, the repertoire was profiled, and TCRdb retains in-frame clones only, with some absent. The sample has 55,000 to 80,000 clones. Regarding this clone: Its matching antigen is unknown.

V gave up 4 bases and J gave up 13 bases, with 18 bases separating them. Germline lookup yields CDR1 SGHTS and CDR2 YDEGEE. The CDR3 totals 13 residues. Overall study results and limits: Researchers counted around 170 TCR beta chains as cytomegalovirus-associated. V- and J-gene trimming of TCR beta was linked (in a later analysis) to a missense DCLRE1C variant. Most TCR sequences were rare, but some public TCRs occurred in many donors. What a later analysis reportedly showed was that an Asian-associated ancestry cluster had fewer N-insertions than the roughly 670-donor mean.

The clonotype originates from a man aged 35-49 years in good health and CMV-seronegative. The J gene is TRBJ2-1, the V gene TRBV5-8; D may be TRBD2 (5 bases). Input material: PBMCs. DNA for the CDR3: TGTGCCAGCAGCCTCAGAGGGCATGAAAGTCAGTTCTTC. Its protein product is CASSLRGHESQFF.